What follows describes a single T cell receptor beta chain. Its specific antigen is unknown. No per-base quality is available; no much larger clone lies one base away. To identify antigen-specific CD4+ T cell clonotypes by their expansion, the ViraFEST assay first stimulated PBMC with viral peptide pools and then applied TCR sequencing. After 10 days of culture, CD4+ T cells were isolated with the EasySep CD4+ T cell isolation kit. Each participant received two doses of an mRNA SARS-CoV-2 vaccine, either BNT162b2 or mRNA-1273. The absence of prior SARS-CoV-2 infection in healthy vaccine recipients was confirmed by negative nucleocapsid antibodies before and after vaccination. Around 2.1 million PBMC per well were cultured with about 10 ug/ml peptides in IMDM containing around 5.3% human AB serum, about 9.6 IU/ml IL-2 and gentamicin. On days 3 and 7, half of the culture medium was replaced with fresh IL-2-containing medium. Each peptide stimulation condition was cultured in triplicate wells unless otherwise noted. PBMC were separated from whole blood using Ficoll-Paque Plus gradient centrifugation and were then either cryopreserved at -140C or used fresh. Overlapping peptide pools spanned the spike proteins of SARS-CoV-2 and the common cold coronaviruses HCoV-NL63, HCoV-OC43 and HCoV-229E. Genomic DNA was extracted from cultured CD4+ T cells with the QIAamp micro DNA kit.

These data are taken from a study of vaccination effects on CD4 cells after COVID-19 (dated by TCRdb to 2021 to 2024). At the level of the whole study: Across the study, the median time from the second dose to post-vaccine sampling was 72 days (range 14 to 241). In both COVID-19 convalescent patients and infection-naive vaccine recipients, the study compared SARS-CoV-2 spike-specific CD4+ TCR repertoires from before mRNA vaccination with those from after it. A total of 9 to 11 COVID-19 convalescent patients and a handful of SARS-CoV-2-naive healthy vaccine recipients were included in the full study. Cultures from other donors in the study were sequenced using the Oncomine TCR Beta short-read assay on an Illumina iSeq 100.

The CDR3 contains 14 residues, cysteine and phenylalanine counted. The sequence is cut down to CDR3 DNA, 42 bases in frame from base 1. The CDR1 and CDR2 encoded by the germline V gene are SGHDT and YYEEEE. The trim is 4 bases for V and 4 bases for J, with a gap of 12 bases between the germline ends. Library preparation was by the immunoSEQ multiplex PCR assay. DNA from the cultured and isolated CD4+ T cells underwent TCR beta CDR3 sequencing. As for the original processing: Non-productive TCR sequences were removed and reads were trimmed to the CDR3 region, keeping CDR3s of at least 7 amino acids. Antigen-specific clonotypes were identified with the MANAFEST web app by comparing expansion in peptide wells against reference cultures. To count as positive, a clone had to show expansion at FDR<0.05 compared with the reference and with all other wells, an odds ratio above 5, and a frequency above 0.1% in two replicate wells. Clonotypes significantly expanded in SARS-CoV-2 spike wells and in at least one common cold coronavirus spike condition were defined as cross-reactive. Using the stringdist R package, CDR3 similarity was measured by Levenshtein distance, and unrooted trees were constructed with ape in R 3.6.1. TCRdb limited this immuneACCESS table to in-frame rearrangements with V and J called. A share of clones is missing; checked studies link under half to unresolved V genes, and the rest is unexplained. V and J calls and clone size follow that table, whereas D and trimming were derived from the DNA. Recorded for this sample are some 74,000 clones; about 81% of them occurred a single time. Clones ranked in the top ten supply 0.95% to 1.5% of the sample.

On the study overall, not on this receptor specifically: Limitations of the study were the small number of convalescent patients and the absence of early post-infection timepoints. At late post-vaccination timepoints, both infection-induced and vaccine-induced clones showed marked clonal contraction, consistent with waning T cell responses. In healthy vaccine recipients, vaccine-induced clones were almost all SARS-CoV-2 mono-reactive, with only 1 of 255 being cross-reactive with common cold coronaviruses.

Rearrangement joined TRBV5-6 to TRBJ1-3, and possibly TRBD1, on 5 matching bases. The receptor was isolated from a human donor who received a COVID-19 vaccine. Here the sequenced sample was CD4+ T cells from PBMCs cultured with HCoV-229E spike peptides, taken after COVID-19 vaccination. The meaning of the sample's cell subset or site label: HCoV-229E spike overlapping peptide pool stimulation. This receptor carries the CDR3 CASSLRGDGNTIYF. The DNA is TGTGCCAGCAGCCTCAGAGGGGACGGAAACACCATATATTTT. Extended through the reference TRBV5-6 and TRBJ1-3 proteins, this CDR3 yields the full variable domain: DAGVTQSPTHLIKTRGQQVTLRCSPKSGHDTVSWYQQALGQGPQFIFQYYEEEERQRGNFPDRFSGHQFPNYSSELNVNALLLGDSALYLCASSLRGDGNTIYFGEGSWLTVV.